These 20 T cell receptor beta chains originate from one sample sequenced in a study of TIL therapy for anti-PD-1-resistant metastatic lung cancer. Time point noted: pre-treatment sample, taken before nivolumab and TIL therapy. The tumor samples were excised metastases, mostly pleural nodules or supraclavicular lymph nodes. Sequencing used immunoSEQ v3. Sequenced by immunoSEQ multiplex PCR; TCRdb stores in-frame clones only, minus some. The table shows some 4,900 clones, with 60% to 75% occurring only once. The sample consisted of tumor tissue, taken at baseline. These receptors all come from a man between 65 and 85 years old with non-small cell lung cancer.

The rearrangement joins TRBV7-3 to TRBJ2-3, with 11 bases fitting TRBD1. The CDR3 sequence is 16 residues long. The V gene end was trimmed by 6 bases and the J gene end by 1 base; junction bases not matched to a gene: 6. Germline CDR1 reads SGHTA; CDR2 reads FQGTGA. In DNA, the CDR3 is TGTGCCAGCAGGTCCGGGACAGGGGGAGGCACAGATACGCAGTATTTT. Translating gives CASRSGTGGGTDTQYF.

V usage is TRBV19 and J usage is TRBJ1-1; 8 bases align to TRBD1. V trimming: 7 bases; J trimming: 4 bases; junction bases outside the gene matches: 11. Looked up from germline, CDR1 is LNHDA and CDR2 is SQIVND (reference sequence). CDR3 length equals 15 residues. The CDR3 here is CASTPWDQGATEAFF. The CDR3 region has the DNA TGTGCCAGTACACCATGGGACCAGGGGGCCACTGAAGCTTTCTTT.

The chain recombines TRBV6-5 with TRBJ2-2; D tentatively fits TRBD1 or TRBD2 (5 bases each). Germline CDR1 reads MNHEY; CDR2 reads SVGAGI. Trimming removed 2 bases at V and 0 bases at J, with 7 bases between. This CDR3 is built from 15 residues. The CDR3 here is CASSYMGPNTGELFF. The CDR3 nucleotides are TGTGCCAGCAGTTACATGGGACCGAACACCGGGGAGCTGTTTTTT.

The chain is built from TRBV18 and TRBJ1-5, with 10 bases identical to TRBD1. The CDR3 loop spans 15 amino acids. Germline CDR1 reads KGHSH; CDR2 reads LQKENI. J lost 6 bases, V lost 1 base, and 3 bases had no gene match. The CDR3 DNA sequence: TGTGCCAGCTCACCACGAGGGGACAGGGGTCAGCCCCAGCATTTT. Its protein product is CASSPRGDRGQPQHF.

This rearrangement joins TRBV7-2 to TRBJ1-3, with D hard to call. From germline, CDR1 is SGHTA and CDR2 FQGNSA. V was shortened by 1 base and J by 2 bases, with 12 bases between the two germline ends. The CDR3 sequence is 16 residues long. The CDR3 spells CASSLVTGSAGNTIYF. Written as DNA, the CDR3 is TGTGCCAGCAGCTTAGTTACGGGGTCCGCTGGAAACACCATATATTTT.

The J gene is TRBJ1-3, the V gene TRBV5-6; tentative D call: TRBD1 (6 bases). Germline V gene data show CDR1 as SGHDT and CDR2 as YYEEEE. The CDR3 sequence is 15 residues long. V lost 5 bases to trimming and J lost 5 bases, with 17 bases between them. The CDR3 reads CASRKYTGFRNTIYF. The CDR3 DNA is TGTGCCAGCAGGAAATATACAGGGTTTAGAAACACCATATATTTT.

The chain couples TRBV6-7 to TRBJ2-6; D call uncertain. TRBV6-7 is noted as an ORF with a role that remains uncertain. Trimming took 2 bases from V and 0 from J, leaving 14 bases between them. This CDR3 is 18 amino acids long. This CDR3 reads CASSYTEVRSSGANVLTF. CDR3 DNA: TGTGCCAGCAGTTACACCGAGGTCCGGAGCTCTGGGGCCAACGTCCTGACTTTC.

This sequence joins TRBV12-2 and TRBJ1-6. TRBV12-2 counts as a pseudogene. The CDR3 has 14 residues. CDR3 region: CAREPGVYNSPLHF. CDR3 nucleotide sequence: TGTGCAAGAGAACCGGGAGTTTATAATTCACCCCTCCACTTT.

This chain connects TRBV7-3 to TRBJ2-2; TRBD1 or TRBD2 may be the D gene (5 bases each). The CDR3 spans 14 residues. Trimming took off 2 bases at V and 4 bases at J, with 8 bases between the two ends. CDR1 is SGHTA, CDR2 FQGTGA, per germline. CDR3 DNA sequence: TGTGCCAGCAGCTTACAGGGACCCACCGGGGAGCTGTTTTTT. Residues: CASSLQGPTGELFF.

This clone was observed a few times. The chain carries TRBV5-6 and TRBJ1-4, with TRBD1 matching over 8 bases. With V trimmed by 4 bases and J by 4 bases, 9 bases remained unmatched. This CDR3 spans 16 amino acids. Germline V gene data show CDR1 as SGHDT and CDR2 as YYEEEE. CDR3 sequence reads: CASSRTGFVGNEKLFF. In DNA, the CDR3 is TGTGCCAGCAGCCGGACAGGGTTTGTCGGTAATGAAAAACTGTTTTTT.

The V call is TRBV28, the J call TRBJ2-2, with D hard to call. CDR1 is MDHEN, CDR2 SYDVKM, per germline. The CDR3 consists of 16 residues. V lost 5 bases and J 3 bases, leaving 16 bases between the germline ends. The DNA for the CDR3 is TGTGCCAGCAGTATCTTTGAGGAGAGTCACACCGGGGAGCTGTTTTTT. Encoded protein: CASSIFEESHTGELFF.

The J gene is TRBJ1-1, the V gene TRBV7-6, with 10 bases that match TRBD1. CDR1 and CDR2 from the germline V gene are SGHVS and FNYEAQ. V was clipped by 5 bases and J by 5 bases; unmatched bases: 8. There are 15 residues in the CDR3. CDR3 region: CASSPRTGGGTEAFF. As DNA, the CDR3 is TGTGCCAGCAGCCCCCGGACAGGGGGAGGGACTGAAGCTTTCTTT.

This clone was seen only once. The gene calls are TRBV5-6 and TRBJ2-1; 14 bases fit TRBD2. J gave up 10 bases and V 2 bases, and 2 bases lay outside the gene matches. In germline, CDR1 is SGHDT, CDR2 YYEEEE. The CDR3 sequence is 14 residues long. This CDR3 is CASSFGTSGGEQFF. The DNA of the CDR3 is TGTGCCAGCAGCTTCGGGACTAGCGGGGGCGAGCAGTTCTTC.

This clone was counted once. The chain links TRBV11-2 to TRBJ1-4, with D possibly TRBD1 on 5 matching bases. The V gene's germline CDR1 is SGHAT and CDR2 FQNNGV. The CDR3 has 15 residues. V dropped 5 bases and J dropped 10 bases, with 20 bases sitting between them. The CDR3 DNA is TGTGCCAGCAGCGCAAGGGGTTCGATGGACGGAAAACTGTTTTTT. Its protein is CASSARGSMDGKLFF.

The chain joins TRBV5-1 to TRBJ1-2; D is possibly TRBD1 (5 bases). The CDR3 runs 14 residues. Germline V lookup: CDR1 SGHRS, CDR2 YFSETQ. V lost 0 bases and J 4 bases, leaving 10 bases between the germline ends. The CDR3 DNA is TGCGCCAGCAGCTTGGAAGGGGATGGCTATGGCTACACCTTC. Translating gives CASSLEGDGYGYTF.

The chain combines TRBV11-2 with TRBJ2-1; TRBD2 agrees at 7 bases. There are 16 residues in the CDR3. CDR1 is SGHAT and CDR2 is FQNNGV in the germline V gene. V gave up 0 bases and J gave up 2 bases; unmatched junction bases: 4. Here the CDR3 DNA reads TGTGCCAGCAGCTTAGATACGGGGGGAACCTACAATGAGCAGTTCTTC. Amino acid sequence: CASSLDTGGTYNEQFF.

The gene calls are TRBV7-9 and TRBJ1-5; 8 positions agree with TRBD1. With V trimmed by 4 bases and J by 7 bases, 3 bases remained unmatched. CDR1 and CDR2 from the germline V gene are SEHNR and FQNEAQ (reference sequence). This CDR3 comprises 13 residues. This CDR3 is CASSSTGEQPQHF. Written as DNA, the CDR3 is TGTGCCAGCAGCTCGACAGGGGAGCAGCCCCAGCATTTT. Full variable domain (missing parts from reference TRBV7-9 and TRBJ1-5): DTGVSQNPRHKITKRGQNVTFRCDPISEHNRLYWYRQTLGQGPEFLTYFQNEAQLEKSRLLSDRFSAERPKGSFSTLEIQRTEQGDSAMYLCASSSTGEQPQHFGDGTRLSIL.

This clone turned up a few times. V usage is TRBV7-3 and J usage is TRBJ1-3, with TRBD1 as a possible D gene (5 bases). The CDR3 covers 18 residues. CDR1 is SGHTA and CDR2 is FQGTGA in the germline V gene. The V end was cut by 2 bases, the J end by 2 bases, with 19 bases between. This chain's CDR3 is CASSLGPPGDRTGNTIYF. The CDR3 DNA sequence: TGTGCCAGCAGCTTAGGCCCTCCGGGGGATCGCACTGGAAACACCATATATTTT. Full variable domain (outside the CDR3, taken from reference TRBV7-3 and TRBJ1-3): GAGVSQTPSNKVTEKGKYVELRCDPISGHTALYWYRQSLGQGPEFLIYFQGTGAADDSGLPNDRFFAVRPEGSVSTLKIQRTERGDSAVYLCASSLGPPGDRTGNTIYFGEGSWLTVV.

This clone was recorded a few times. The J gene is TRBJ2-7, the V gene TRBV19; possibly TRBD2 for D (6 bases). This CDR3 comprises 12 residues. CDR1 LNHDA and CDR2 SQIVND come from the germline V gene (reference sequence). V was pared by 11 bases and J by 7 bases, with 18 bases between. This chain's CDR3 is CAYNRGTPEQYF. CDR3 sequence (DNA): TGTGCCTACAACCGGGGGACCCCTGAGCAGTACTTC.

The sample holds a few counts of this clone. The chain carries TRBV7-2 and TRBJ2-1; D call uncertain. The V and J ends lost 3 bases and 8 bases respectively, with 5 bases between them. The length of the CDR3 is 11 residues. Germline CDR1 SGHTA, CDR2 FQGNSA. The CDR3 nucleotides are TGTGCCAGCAGCTTGGCGGATGAGCAGTTCTTC. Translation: CASSLADEQFF.